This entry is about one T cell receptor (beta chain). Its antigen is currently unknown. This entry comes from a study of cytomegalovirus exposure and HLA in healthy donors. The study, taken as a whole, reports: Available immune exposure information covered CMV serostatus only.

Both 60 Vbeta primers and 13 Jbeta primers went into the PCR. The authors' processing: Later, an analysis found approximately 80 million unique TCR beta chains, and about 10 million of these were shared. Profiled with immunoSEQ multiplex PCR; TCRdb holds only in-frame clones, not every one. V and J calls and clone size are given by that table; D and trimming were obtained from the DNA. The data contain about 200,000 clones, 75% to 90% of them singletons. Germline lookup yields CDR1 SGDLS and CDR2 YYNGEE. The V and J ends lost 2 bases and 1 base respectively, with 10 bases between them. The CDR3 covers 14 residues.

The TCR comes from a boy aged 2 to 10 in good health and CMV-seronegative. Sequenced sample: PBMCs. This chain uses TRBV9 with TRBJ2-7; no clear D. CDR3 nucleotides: TGTGCCAGCAGCGTCGATGACTCTTCCTACGAGCAGTACTTC. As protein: CASSVDDSSYEQYF.